The following is a TCR beta chain sequence with its context. The data derive from a study of technical replicates of blood from a few donors. Method: immunoSEQ multiplex PCR; TCRdb's copy keeps in-frame clones and lacks some. This sample carries about 80,000 clones, 91% of them seen once, and the ten largest clones take roughly 0.4%. The receptor's source is a human donor in good health. The sample consisted of T cells isolated from PBMCs.

The CDR3 sequence: CAWSKVAYGYTF. DNA of the CDR3: TGTGCCTGGAGTAAGGTAGCCTATGGCTACACCTTC. The chain recombines TRBV30 with TRBJ1-2, with D unclear. V was clipped by 2 bases and J by 4 bases, with 8 bases between them. CDR1 GTSNPN and CDR2 SVGIG come from the germline V gene (reference sequence). This CDR3 has 12 amino acids.